This entry lists 5 T cell receptor beta chains sequenced from one sample in a study of T-cell memory formation after mild COVID-19. MiXCR, run by TCRdb on the 5' RACE reads, gives a single entry per CDR3 protein. The sample lists roughly 600,000 distinct CDR3 sequences, about 20% occurring once. Sample: PBMCs or a T cell subset sorted from them (not recorded which). These receptors all stem from an adult woman who had mild COVID-19 (a few samples of this study predate the infection). Cell type and time point are not known.

The chain joins TRBV20-1 to TRBJ2-1, with D unclear. Germline loops: CDR1 DFQATT, CDR2 SNEGSKA (reference sequence). With 4 bases removed from V and 11 bases from J, the gap between germline ends came to 15 bases. The CDR3 is made up of 12 amino acids. CDR3 residues: CSATSPPDKQFF. The DNA of the CDR3 is TGCAGTGCTACGTCCCCGCCTGATAAGCAGTTCTTC.

In its sample, this clonotype was seen a few times. The V gene is TRBV5-1, the J gene TRBJ2-1; a weak D match, TRBD2 (6 bases). CDR3 length: 13 amino acids. CDR1 is SGHRS, CDR2 YFSETQ, per germline. The V end was cut by 4 bases, the J end by 4 bases, with 9 bases between. The CDR3: CASSGTYYNEQFF. As DNA, the CDR3 is TGCGCCAGCAGCGGGACTTATTACAATGAGCAGTTCTTC.

This chain uses TRBV6-1 with TRBJ1-1; D unresolved. The CDR3 length is 14 residues. Per the germline V gene, CDR1 is MNHNS and CDR2 is SASEGT. V was cut by 7 bases and J by 1 base, with 13 bases left in between. CDR3 residues: CASTKKNENTEAFF. CDR3 coding DNA: TGTGCCAGCACCAAAAAGAACGAGAACACTGAAGCTTTCTTT.

The rearrangement links TRBV4-3 to TRBJ2-7; no clear D gene. Per the germline V gene, CDR1 is LGHNA and CDR2 is YSLEER. This CDR3 has 16 amino acids. Trimming removed 0 bases from V and 4 bases from J, with 16 bases in between. The CDR3 sequence: CASSQDRAPSRYEQYF. The CDR3 DNA sequence: TGCGCCAGCAGCCAAGATAGGGCCCCTTCGAGGTACGAGCAGTACTTC.

This clonotype was observed a few times. V usage is TRBV4-1 and J usage is TRBJ1-5, with D maybe TRBD1 (5 bases). The CDR3 extends over 16 amino acids. CDR1 MGHRA and CDR2 YSYEKL come from the germline V gene. V was shortened by 0 bases and J by 6 bases, with 15 bases between the two germline ends. The CDR3 DNA reads as TGCGCCAGCAGCCAAGAGAGAGGCAGGGTTGGTCAGCCCCAGCATTTT. Its protein product is CASSQERGRVGQPQHF.